The sequence of this TCR beta chain was determined in a study of cytomegalovirus exposure and HLA in healthy donors. The CDR3 spans 16 residues. V gave up 5 bases and J gave up 7 bases; unmatched junction bases: 12. Germline V lookup: CDR1 SEHNR, CDR2 FQNEAQ (reference sequence). This clone was seen just once. Its antigen is currently unknown. The PCR contained 60 Vbeta and 13 Jbeta primers. Here immunoSEQ multiplex PCR was the method, and the copy in TCRdb shows in-frame clones only, minus some. The sample shows roughly 49,000 clones, about 81% of them seen only once. General observations from the study: There were reportedly fewer N-insertions in an Asian-associated ancestry cluster than the approximately 700-donor mean, in a later analysis.

The gene calls are TRBV7-9 and TRBJ1-2; TRBD1 agrees at 11 bases. This sequence originates from a boy between 5 and 17 years old in good health and CMV-seropositive. Input material: PBMCs. The chain's CDR3 is CASSRGQGARVRGYTF. CDR3 coding DNA: TGTGCCAGCAGCAGAGGACAGGGGGCGCGGGTTCGTGGCTACACCTTC. The full variable domain, completed using reference TRBV7-9 and TRBJ1-2, is DTGVSQNPRHKITKRGQNVTFRCDPISEHNRLYWYRQTLGQGPEFLTYFQNEAQLEKSRLLSDRFSAERPKGSFSTLEIQRTEQGDSAMYLCASSRGQGARVRGYTFGSGTRLTVV.